The 22 T cell receptor beta chains given below trace back to one sample, sequenced in a study of Ad26.COV2.S vaccination and SARS-CoV-2 variants. Produced via immunoSEQ multiplex PCR; TCRdb's table is partial and in-frame only. The sample has hundreds of thousands of clones; roughly 90% are singletons. Treatment specified: roughly 20 received Ad26.COV2.S at low or high dose, single or two shots; about five received placebo; per-sample allocation not given. Repertoires come from day 63 after the first vaccine or placebo injection. This sample comprised peripheral blood, obtained in a trial of Ad26.COV2.S vaccine versus placebo. Receptors were obtained from a person aged 18-60 years who received the Ad26.COV2.S COVID-19 vaccine or a placebo.

The chain has TRBV15 and TRBJ1-2, with D perhaps matching TRBD1 (6 bases). Trimming cost V 0 bases and J 13 bases, with 12 bases left between them. Germline CDR1 and CDR2: LNHNV and YYDKDF (reference sequence). This CDR3 is 12 amino acids long. The CDR3 reads CATSRDFRGSTF. The CDR3 bases are TGTGCCACCAGCAGAGATTTCAGGGGTTCCACCTTC.

This rearrangement joins TRBV19 to TRBJ2-7; 8 bases agree with TRBD1. Germline lookup yields CDR1 LNHDA and CDR2 SQIVND (reference sequence). The CDR3 length is 13 residues. Germline trimming cut 8 bases from V and 5 bases from J; bases unmatched to any gene: 8. The CDR3 DNA sequence: TGTGCCAGTGGAGGGGACAGGATCAACGAGCAGTACTTC. Translated: CASGGDRINEQYF.

The chain joins TRBV7-8 to TRBJ1-4; 8 positions agree with TRBD1. There are 15 residues in the CDR3. Germline CDR1 reads SGHVS; CDR2 reads FQNEAQ. Losses at the gene ends were 1 base for V and 6 bases for J; bases not matched to a gene: 4. In nucleotides, the CDR3 is TGTGCCAGCAGCTTAGGGCCAGGGGGCGATGAAAAACTGTTTTTT. It codes for CASSLGPGGDEKLFF.

The chain uses TRBV24-1 and TRBJ2-1; 7 bases match TRBD2. Trimming at V came to 2 bases and at J to 7 bases, leaving 4 bases not matched to a gene. This CDR3 region has 14 residues. CDR1 and CDR2 (germline): KGHDR, SFDVKD. The CDR3 protein is CATSDWGGSNEQFF. For the CDR3, the DNA is TGTGCCACCAGTGATTGGGGGGGGTCAAATGAGCAGTTCTTC.

V is TRBV9 and J is TRBJ2-1, with D possibly being TRBD1 (5 bases). The CDR3 consists of 16 residues. V was pared by 4 bases and J by 8 bases, with 22 bases between. Germline CDR1 is SGDLS and CDR2 is YYNGEE. CDR3 sequence (DNA): TGTGCCAGCAGCTCAGATGGGGCAGGGCCATCCGATGAGCAGTTCTTC. It encodes CASSSDGAGPSDEQFF.

This clone has more than one count but fewer than ten. The chain links TRBV4-1 to TRBJ1-4, with D possibly TRBD1 on 6 matching bases. The germline V gene encodes CDR1 MGHRA and CDR2 YSYEKL. Trimming removed 0 bases at V and 6 bases at J, with 8 bases between. The CDR3 extends over 14 amino acids. The CDR3 bases are TGCGCCAGCAGCCAAGATCCAGGGGATGAAAAACTGTTTTTT. It specifies CASSQDPGDEKLFF.

J is TRBJ2-2 and V is TRBV7-9; possible D gene TRBD1, 5 bases. Trimming pared 1 base from V and 6 bases from J, leaving 6 bases between. This CDR3 comprises 13 residues. The V gene's germline CDR1 is SEHNR and CDR2 FQNEAQ (reference sequence). The CDR3 DNA is TGTGCCAGCAGCTTAGTGGGGCCCGGGGAGCTGTTTTTT. Protein product: CASSLVGPGELFF.

V usage is TRBV9 and J usage is TRBJ2-3; D may correspond to TRBD1 or TRBD2 (5 bases each). The germline V gene encodes CDR1 SGDLS and CDR2 YYNGEE. The CDR3 length is 14 residues. V was trimmed by 4 bases and J by 0 bases, leaving 9 bases between them. CDR3 bases: TGTGCCAGCAGCCCCGGGGCCAGCACAGATACGCAGTATTTT. Protein sequence: CASSPGASTDTQYF.

The chain employs TRBV7-9 and TRBJ2-7; the match to TRBD1 covers 7 bases. The V gene's germline CDR1 is SEHNR and CDR2 FQNEAQ (reference sequence). V was clipped by 1 base and J by 4 bases; unmatched bases: 7. CDR3 length: 15 residues. The CDR3 here is CASSLVSGQAYEQYF. For the CDR3, the DNA is TGTGCCAGCAGCTTAGTAAGTGGACAGGCATACGAGCAGTACTTC.

The V call is TRBV30, the J call TRBJ1-2; D is perhaps TRBD1 (5 bases). The germline V gene encodes CDR1 GTSNPN and CDR2 SVGIG (reference sequence). This CDR3 comprises 15 residues. The V end was cut by 0 bases, the J end by 7 bases, with 18 bases between. CDR3 region: CAWSVYEGRVVGYTF. The DNA for the CDR3 is TGTGCCTGGAGTGTATATGAGGGACGAGTCGTTGGCTACACCTTC.

This chain uses TRBV18 with TRBJ1-1; TRBD1 matches at 7 bases. The CDR3 loop spans 12 amino acids. J lost 7 bases, V lost 4 bases, and 3 bases had no gene match. Looked up from germline, CDR1 is KGHSH and CDR2 is LQKENI. CDR3 bases: TGTGCCAGCTCACTAGGGACAGATGAAGCTTTCTTT. It translates to CASSLGTDEAFF.

The gene calls are TRBV19 and TRBJ1-5, with D perhaps matching TRBD1 (5 bases). Deletions cut 7 bases from V and 0 bases from J, with 13 bases between. CDR1 is LNHDA and CDR2 is SQIVND in the germline V gene (reference sequence). The CDR3 has 15 amino acids. The CDR3, as DNA: TGTGCCAGTACCCCGACAGTACTTAGCAATCAGCCCCAGCATTTT. Encoded protein: CASTPTVLSNQPQHF.

The chain couples TRBV7-9 to TRBJ2-2, with a tentative D call TRBD2 (6 bases). Germline assignment: CDR1 SEHNR and CDR2 FQNEAQ (reference sequence). V lost 1 base and J 3 bases, leaving 15 bases between the germline ends. This CDR3 contains 17 residues. The CDR3 coding sequence is TGTGCCAGCAGCTTAGTACGTTTAGCGGAATACACCGGGGAGCTGTTTTTT. It codes for CASSLVRLAEYTGELFF.

The V and J genes are TRBV5-1 and TRBJ2-3; D unresolved. Germline V gene data show CDR1 as SGHRS and CDR2 as YFSETQ. This CDR3 has 17 residues. The V end was cut by 1 base, the J end by 0 bases, with 15 bases between. This CDR3 reads CASSLWLSASSTDTQYF. The CDR3, as DNA: TGCGCCAGCAGCTTGTGGCTGAGCGCATCTAGCACAGATACGCAGTATTTT.

The V call is TRBV18, the J call TRBJ2-6, with 10 positions matching TRBD1. This CDR3 comprises 17 residues. The ends lost 6 bases at V and 2 bases at J; junction bases unmatched: 7. Germline CDR1 KGHSH, CDR2 LQKENI. The CDR3 protein is CASSKGQGTPGANVLTF. The CDR3 nucleotides are TGTGCCAGCTCTAAGGGACAGGGGACACCTGGGGCCAACGTCCTGACTTTC.

The V gene is TRBV7-2, the J gene TRBJ2-5; a weak D match, TRBD2 (5 bases). This CDR3 is built from 13 residues. V lost 0 bases, J lost 4 bases, and 6 bases lay in between. CDR1 SGHTA and CDR2 FQGNSA come from the germline V gene. The CDR3 here is CASSLAGAETQYF. The DNA of the CDR3 is TGTGCCAGCAGCTTAGCGGGAGCAGAGACCCAGTACTTC. Together with reference TRBV7-2 and TRBJ2-5, the CDR3 gives the full variable domain: GAGVSQSPSNKVTEKGKDVELRCDPISGHTALYWYRQSLGQGLEFLIYFQGNSAPDKSGLPSDRFSAERTGGSVSTLTIQRTQQEDSAVYLCASSLAGAETQYFGPGTRLLVL.

The chain employs TRBV29-1 and TRBJ1-3; maybe TRBD1 (5 bases). Trimming shortened V by 7 bases and J by 0 bases, and 7 bases separated the two germline ends. This CDR3 contains 12 residues. Germline loops: CDR1 SQVTM, CDR2 ANQGSEA. The DNA of the CDR3 is TGCAGCGGACAGAGCTCTGGAAACACCATATATTTT. It specifies CSGQSSGNTIYF.

The chain couples TRBV28 to TRBJ1-2; TRBD1 matches at 9 bases. Looked up from germline, CDR1 is MDHEN and CDR2 is SYDVKM. The V gene end was trimmed by 5 bases and the J gene end by 14 bases; junction bases not matched to a gene: 9. This CDR3 has 12 residues. In DNA form, the CDR3 reads TGTGCCAGCAGTCACCACAGGGGGCTTTCAACCTTC. Translating gives CASSHHRGLSTF.

This rearrangement joins TRBV5-1 to TRBJ2-5; the D is unclear. The V and J ends lost 2 bases and 2 bases respectively, with 7 bases between them. Looked up from germline, CDR1 is SGHRS and CDR2 is YFSETQ. The CDR3 is made up of 13 amino acids. The CDR3 protein is CASSLNTQETQYF. The CDR3 DNA sequence: TGCGCCAGCAGCTTAAACACGCAAGAGACCCAGTACTTC.

The V gene is TRBV28, the J gene TRBJ1-5; possible D gene TRBD1, 6 bases. The V end lost 10 bases, the J end lost 1 base, and 11 bases lay between the germline ends. The CDR3 contains 13 residues. The germline CDR1 and CDR2 sequences are MDHEN and SYDVKM. The CDR3 spells CATSTGSNQPQHF. CDR3 DNA sequence: TGTGCCACCTCCACAGGGAGCAATCAGCCCCAGCATTTT.

This chain joins TRBV10-3 and TRBJ2-5, with TRBD2 identical over 15 bases. CDR1 and CDR2 from the germline V gene are ENHRY and SYGVKD. The trim removed 0 bases at V and 4 bases at J, leaving 9 bases unmatched. CDR3 length: 19 amino acids. The CDR3 spells CAISESAGLAGGHGETQYF. CDR3 bases: TGTGCCATCAGTGAGTCGGCTGGACTAGCGGGGGGGCATGGAGAGACCCAGTACTTC.

The chain employs TRBV12-2 and TRBJ2-2; the table's D call TRBD1 went unverified against the DNA. TRBV12-2 is marked as a pseudogene. This CDR3 has 16 amino acids. Written as DNA, the CDR3 is TGTGCAAGTCGATCTGGGACAGGGGGCGACACCGGGGAGCTGTTTTTT. Translation gives CASRSGTGGDTGELFF.